This T cell receptor beta chain derives from a study of T cells in Graves' hyperthyroidism and ophthalmopathy. Ophthalmopathy patients had Clinical Activity Score at least 3, NOSPECS grade at least 4, duration under 3 months. Clinical symptoms, serum thyroxine, TRAb, thyroid ultrasound and orbital computed tomography informed diagnoses. Per germline, CDR1 MNHEY and CDR2 SVGEGT. Trimming took 2 bases from V and 8 from J, leaving 21 bases between them. The CDR3 covers 16 residues. The investigators amplified TCR beta CDR3 regions from RNA transcripts. TCR CDR3 regions were first amplified by RT-PCR with HTBI primers. TCRdb re-analysed the multiplex PCR reads in MiXCR, keeping a single row per CDR3 protein. The sample carries about 590,000 distinct CDR3 sequences, 12% to 15% recorded once.

The chain couples TRBV6-2 or TRBV6-3 to TRBJ1-2, with D unresolved. The source material was blood. The sequence was obtained from a woman in her late teens or twenties with Graves' ophthalmopathy. CDR3 residues: CASSYLGGPIATGYTF. The CDR3 bases are TGTGCCAGCAGTTACCTTGGAGGACCCATCGCAACCGGCTACACCTTC.